This T cell receptor beta chain was sequenced during a study of T cell repertoires in cytomegalovirus infection. The CDR3 is made up of 15 amino acids. The V segment lost 1 base and the J segment 7 bases; nucleotides outside the gene matches: 10. The germline V gene has CDR1 SGHNT and CDR2 YYREEE (reference sequence). TCRdb analysed the reads with MiXCR anew, one entry per CDR3 protein. The table has about 900,000 distinct CDR3 sequences, 31% seen once. This clonotype was seen only a few times. What it binds is not known. This specimen was cultured CD8+ T cells from PBMCs, taken from culture after CMV antigen stimulation. The TCR was taken from a human donor in good health (CMV status not recorded). Some clones in this sample may be carry-over from other donors' samples. V is TRBV5-4 and J is TRBJ2-5; 7 bases agree with TRBD2. The CDR3 spells CASSLRGDTSVTQYF. CDR3 nucleotides: TGTGCCAGCAGCTTGCGGGGGGATACGAGTGTGACCCAGTACTTC.